The 10 T cell receptor beta chains presented below share a single source sample, sequenced in a study of shared T cell receptors in the human thymus. Profiled with immunoSEQ multiplex PCR; TCRdb holds only in-frame clones, not every one. Among fewer than 700,000 clones, roughly 88% were seen once, and the ten largest hold around 0.0099%. This same sample was also taken into another study, of human thymus T cells.

The material sequenced was thymocytes. All receptors come from a boy in the first two years of life with a congenital heart defect.

This chain joins TRBV10-1 and TRBJ2-7, with D maybe TRBD2 (6 bases). Germline V gene sequence: CDR1 WNHNN, CDR2 SYGVQD (reference sequence). The V gene lost 6 bases and the J gene lost 0 bases, with 12 bases spanning the gap. The CDR3 sequence is 14 residues long. CDR3 amino acids: CASRRDFSSYEQYF. The CDR3 DNA sequence: TGCGCCAGCAGGCGGGACTTTAGCTCCTACGAGCAGTACTTC.

The rearrangement uses TRBV27 and TRBJ2-5, with 7 bases fitting TRBD2. Unmatched junction bases numbered 6, after V lost 3 bases and J lost 5 bases. This CDR3 spans 14 amino acids. Germline V gene data show CDR1 as MNHEY and CDR2 as SMNVEV (reference sequence). The CDR3 loop is CASSFSGGPETQYF. Here the CDR3 DNA reads TGTGCCAGCAGTTTTTCGGGAGGCCCGGAGACCCAGTACTTC.

This chain uses TRBV4-3 with TRBJ1-1; 10 bases map to TRBD1. CDR3 length equals 14 residues. V shed 4 bases and J 3 bases; nucleotides not matched to a gene: 2. Germline CDR1 is LGHNA and CDR2 is YSLEER. CDR3: CASSLGTGDTEAFF. The DNA for the CDR3 is TGCGCCAGCAGCCTTGGGACAGGGGACACTGAAGCTTTCTTT.

The chain joins TRBV5-1 to TRBJ2-7; tentative D call: TRBD2 (6 bases). Germline lookup yields CDR1 SGHRS and CDR2 YFSETQ. The CDR3 loop spans 20 amino acids. Trimming removed 0 bases at V and 2 bases at J, with 27 bases between. For the CDR3, the DNA is TGCGCCAGCAGCTTGGGTGGGGGGATGACTACTAGGGAATTCCCCTACGAGCAGTACTTC. Amino acids: CASSLGGGMTTREFPYEQYF.

This sequence joins TRBV29-1 and TRBJ1-2, with unresolved D. There are 14 residues in the CDR3. Germline V gene sequence: CDR1 SQVTM, CDR2 ANQGSEA. V lost 4 bases to trimming and J lost 0 bases, with 12 bases between them. CDR3 in amino acids: CSVGSSGANYGYTF. Written as DNA, the CDR3 is TGCAGCGTTGGATCCTCAGGCGCTAACTATGGCTACACCTTC.

The V gene is TRBV14, the J gene TRBJ1-4; tentative D call: TRBD1 (5 bases). In germline, CDR1 is SGHDN, CDR2 FVKESK. This CDR3 comprises 16 residues. V lost 1 base and J 5 bases, leaving 14 bases between the germline ends. The CDR3 reads CASSQGTLGRNEKLFF. The CDR3 nucleotides are TGTGCCAGCAGCCAAGGGACACTCGGACGAAATGAAAAACTGTTTTTT.

The rearrangement uses TRBV4-2 and TRBJ2-7; a possible D gene is TRBD2 (6 bases). Germline CDR1 LGHNA, CDR2 YNFKEQ. CDR3 size: 18 residues. Deletions cut 1 base from V and 2 bases from J, with 21 bases between. The CDR3, as DNA: TGTGCCAGCAGCCAAGGGAAGAGGCTACCAGCGGGTGCCTACGAGCAGTACTTC. This encodes CASSQGKRLPAGAYEQYF.

CDR3 coding DNA: TGTGCCAGCAGCCCTCCGAGGGGCGGGAAGAACACCGGGGAGCTGTTTTTT. Translating it yields CASSPPRGGKNTGELFF. The genes are TRBV9 and TRBJ2-2, with D tentatively TRBD2 (6 bases). The CDR3 covers 17 residues. V lost 4 bases to trimming and J lost 1 base, with 17 bases between them. Germline CDR1 reads SGDLS; CDR2 reads YYNGEE. Supplemented by reference TRBV9 and TRBJ2-2, the full variable domain reads DSGVTQTPKHLITATGQRVTLRCSPRSGDLSVYWYQQSLDQGLQFLIQYYNGEERAKGNILERFSAQQFPDLHSELNLSSLELGDSALYFCASSPPRGGKNTGELFFGEGSRLTVL.

The rearrangement links TRBV30 to TRBJ1-2; the match to TRBD1 covers 7 bases. V trimming: 1 base; J trimming: 8 bases; junction bases outside the gene matches: 4. The germline gives CDR1 GTSNPN, CDR2 SVGIG (reference sequence). CDR3 length equals 12 residues. This CDR3 reads CAWSGTGEGYTF. DNA of the CDR3: TGTGCCTGGAGTGGAACAGGGGAAGGCTACACCTTC.

The V call is TRBV7-7, the J call TRBJ1-4; D may be TRBD1 (6 bases). The length of the CDR3 is 15 residues. Germline V lookup: CDR1 SSHAT, CDR2 FNYEAQ (reference sequence). Trimming removed 1 base at V and 3 bases at J, with 9 bases between. DNA for the CDR3: TGTGCCAGCAGCTTAGGACAGGCGGCTAATGAAAAACTGTTTTTT. Translated: CASSLGQAANEKLFF.